The clone carrying this TCR beta chain showed up many times. Deletions cut 4 bases from V and 8 bases from J, with 14 bases between. The CDR3 sequence is 13 residues long. Germline V gene lookup returns CDR1 SGHTA and CDR2 FQGTGA. This specimen comes from a study of identical twins. A universal primer site was incorporated via template switching, and the cDNA contained unique molecular identifiers. Via MiXCR, TCRdb re-called the 5' RACE reads, giving one row per CDR3 protein. The data hold roughly 720,000 distinct CDR3 sequences, with around a sixth observed a single time. In addition, the sample was reused for a study of T cells expressing NK-cell markers.

Material for sequencing was PBMCs. The clonotype originates from a woman younger than 30 in good health. The chain employs TRBV7-3 and TRBJ1-2; D perhaps matches TRBD1 (5 bases). This CDR3 is CASSSTKGSGYTF. In DNA, the CDR3 is TGTGCCAGCAGCTCCACGAAGGGGAGCGGCTACACCTTC. The full variable domain, its missing parts supplied by reference TRBV7-3 and TRBJ1-2, is GAGVSQTPSNKVTEKGKYVELRCDPISGHTALYWYRQSLGQGPEFLIYFQGTGAADDSGLPNDRFFAVRPEGSVSTLKIQRTERGDSAVYLCASSSTKGSGYTFGSGTRLTVV.